This T cell receptor (beta chain) was recorded in a study of blood T cell repertoires in COVID-19. Study-wide background: Collection of acute and convalescent COVID-19 samples took place in the United States, Italy and Spain. PBMCs, B-cell-depleted T cells, or T cells provided the cDNA or gDNA that made up the material.

Cohort allocation depended upon clinical history that participants reported. Symptom resolution, clearance, or two negative PCRs marked donors in Cohort 3 as recovered. Germline values: CDR1 LGHDT, CDR2 YNNKEL (reference sequence). The ends lost 1 base at V and 4 bases at J; junction bases unmatched: 12. This CDR3 has 18 residues. Assay: immunoSEQ multiplex PCR; the TCRdb copy retains only in-frame clones and omits some. The sample yields about 180,000 clones, 88% seen once. The receptor comes from a woman younger than 30 who had recovered from COVID-19. The chain employs TRBV3-1 (or the pseudogene TRBV3-2) and TRBJ2-1, with 8 bases aligning to TRBD2. Sequencing input: PBMCs or T cells enriched from blood (not recorded which). CDR3 in amino acids: CASSQGGSGGERYNEQFF. The CDR3 DNA sequence: TGTGCCAGCAGCCAAGGGGGGAGCGGGGGAGAGCGTTACAATGAGCAGTTCTTC.